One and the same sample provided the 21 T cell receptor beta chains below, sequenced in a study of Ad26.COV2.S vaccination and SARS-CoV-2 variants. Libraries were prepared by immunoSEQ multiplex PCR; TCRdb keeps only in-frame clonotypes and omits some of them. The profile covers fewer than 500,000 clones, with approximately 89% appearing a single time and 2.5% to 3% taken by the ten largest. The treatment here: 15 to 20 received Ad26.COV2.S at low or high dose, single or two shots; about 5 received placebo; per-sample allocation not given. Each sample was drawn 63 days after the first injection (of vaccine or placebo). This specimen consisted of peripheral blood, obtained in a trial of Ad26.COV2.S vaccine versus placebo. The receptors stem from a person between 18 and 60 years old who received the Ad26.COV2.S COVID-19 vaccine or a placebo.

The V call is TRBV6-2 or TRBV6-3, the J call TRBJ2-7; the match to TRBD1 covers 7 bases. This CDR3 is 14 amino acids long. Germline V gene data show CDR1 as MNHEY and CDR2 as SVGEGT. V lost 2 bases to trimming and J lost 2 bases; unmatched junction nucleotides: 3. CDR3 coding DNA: TGTGCCAGCAGTTACCGGGACAGTCCCTACGAGCAGTACTTC. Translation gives CASSYRDSPYEQYF.

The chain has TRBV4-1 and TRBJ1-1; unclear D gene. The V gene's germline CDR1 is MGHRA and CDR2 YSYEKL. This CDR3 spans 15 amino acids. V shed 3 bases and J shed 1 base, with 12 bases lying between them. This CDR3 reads CASSHPGSGNTEAFF. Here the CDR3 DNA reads TGCGCCAGCAGCCACCCGGGGTCAGGGAACACTGAAGCTTTCTTT.

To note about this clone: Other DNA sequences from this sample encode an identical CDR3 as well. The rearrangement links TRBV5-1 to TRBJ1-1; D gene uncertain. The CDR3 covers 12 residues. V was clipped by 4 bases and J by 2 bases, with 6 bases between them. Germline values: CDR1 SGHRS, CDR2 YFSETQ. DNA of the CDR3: TGCGCCAGCAGCCTAAAAAACACTGAAGCTTTCTTT. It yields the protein CASSLKNTEAFF.

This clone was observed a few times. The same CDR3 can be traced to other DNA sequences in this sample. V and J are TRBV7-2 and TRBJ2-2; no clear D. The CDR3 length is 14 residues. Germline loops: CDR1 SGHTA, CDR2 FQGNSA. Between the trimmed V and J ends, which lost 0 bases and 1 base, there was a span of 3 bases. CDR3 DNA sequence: TGTGCCAGCAGCTTAGCCAGGAACACCGGGGAGCTGTTTTTT. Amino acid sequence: CASSLARNTGELFF. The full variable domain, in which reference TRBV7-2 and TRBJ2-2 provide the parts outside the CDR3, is GAGVSQSPSNKVTEKGKDVELRCDPISGHTALYWYRQSLGQGLEFLIYFQGNSAPDKSGLPSDRFSAERTGGSVSTLTIQRTQQEDSAVYLCASSLARNTGELFFGEGSRLTVL.

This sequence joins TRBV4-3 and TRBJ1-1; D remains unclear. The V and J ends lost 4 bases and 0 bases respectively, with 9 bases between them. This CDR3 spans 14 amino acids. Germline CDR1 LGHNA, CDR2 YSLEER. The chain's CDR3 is CASSPQFMNTEAFF. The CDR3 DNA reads TGCGCCAGCAGCCCCCAATTCATGAACACTGAAGCTTTCTTT.

The CDR3 DNA sequence: TGTGCCAGCTCAAGGGACTGGGACAGGAACACTGAAGCTTTCTTT. Translated, it gives CASSRDWDRNTEAFF. The rearrangement uses TRBV18 and TRBJ1-1; 7 bases match TRBD1. With V trimmed by 5 bases and J by 1 base, 7 bases remained unmatched. The CDR3 is made up of 15 amino acids. Germline V CDR1 and CDR2: KGHSH, LQKENI.

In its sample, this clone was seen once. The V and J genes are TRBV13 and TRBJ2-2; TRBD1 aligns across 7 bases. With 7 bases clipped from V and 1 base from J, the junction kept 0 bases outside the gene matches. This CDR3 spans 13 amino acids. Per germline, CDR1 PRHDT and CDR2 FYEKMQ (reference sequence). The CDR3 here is CASTGGNTGELFF. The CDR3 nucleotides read TGTGCCAGCACAGGGGGGAACACCGGGGAGCTGTTTTTT.

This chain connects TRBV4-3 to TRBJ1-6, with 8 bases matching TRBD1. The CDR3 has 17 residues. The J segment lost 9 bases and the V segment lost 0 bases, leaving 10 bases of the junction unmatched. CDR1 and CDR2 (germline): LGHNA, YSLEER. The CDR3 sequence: CASSQELTGVSGSPLHF. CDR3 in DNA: TGCGCCAGCAGCCAAGAACTGACAGGGGTTAGCGGTTCACCCCTCCACTTT.

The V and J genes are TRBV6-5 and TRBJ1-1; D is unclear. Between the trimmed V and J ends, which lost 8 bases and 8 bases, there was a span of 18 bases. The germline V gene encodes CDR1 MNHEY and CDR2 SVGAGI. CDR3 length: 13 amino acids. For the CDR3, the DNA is TGTGCCAGCGCCCTTCCCTATTTAGAGGAAGCTTTCTTT. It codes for CASALPYLEEAFF.

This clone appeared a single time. The DNA of the CDR3 is TGTGCCAGCGTCGGCGGACAAGAGACCCAGTACTTC. Translated, it gives CASVGGQETQYF. This rearrangement joins TRBV2 to TRBJ2-5; no definite D call. The CDR3 totals 12 residues. The V end was cut by 8 bases, the J end by 2 bases, with 9 bases between. Germline V lookup: CDR1 SNHLY, CDR2 FYNNEI. Together with reference TRBV2 and TRBJ2-5, the CDR3 gives the full variable domain: EPEVTQTPSHQVTQMGQEVILRCVPISNHLYFYWYRQILGQKVEFLVSFYNNEISEKSEIFDDQFSVERPDGSNFTLKIRSTKLEDSAMYFCASVGGQETQYFGPGTRLLVL.

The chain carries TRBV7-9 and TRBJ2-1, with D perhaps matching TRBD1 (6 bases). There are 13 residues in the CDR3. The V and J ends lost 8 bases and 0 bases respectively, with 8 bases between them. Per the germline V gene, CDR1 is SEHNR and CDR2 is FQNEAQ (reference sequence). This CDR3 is CASQDSSYNEQFF. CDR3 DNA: TGTGCCAGCCAGGACAGCTCCTACAATGAGCAGTTCTTC.

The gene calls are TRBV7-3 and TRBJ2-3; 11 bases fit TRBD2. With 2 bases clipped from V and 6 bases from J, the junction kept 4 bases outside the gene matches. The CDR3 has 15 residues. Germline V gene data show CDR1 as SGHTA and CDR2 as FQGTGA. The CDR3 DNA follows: TGTGCCAGCAGCTTATCTAGCGGGGGGACCGATACGCAGTATTTT. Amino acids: CASSLSSGGTDTQYF.

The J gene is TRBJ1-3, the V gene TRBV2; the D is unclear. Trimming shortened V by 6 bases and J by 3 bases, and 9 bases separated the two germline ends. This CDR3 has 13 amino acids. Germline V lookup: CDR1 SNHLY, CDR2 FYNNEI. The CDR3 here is CASSPGIGNTIYF. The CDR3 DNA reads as TGTGCCAGCAGCCCCGGGATTGGAAACACCATATATTTT.

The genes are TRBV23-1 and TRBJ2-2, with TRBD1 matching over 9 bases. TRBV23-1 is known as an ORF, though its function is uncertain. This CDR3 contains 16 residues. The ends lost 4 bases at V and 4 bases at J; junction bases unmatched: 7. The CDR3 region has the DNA TGCGCCAGCAGTCCCCGGGACAGGGTGAGCACCGGGGAGCTGTTTTTT. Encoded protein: CASSPRDRVSTGELFF.

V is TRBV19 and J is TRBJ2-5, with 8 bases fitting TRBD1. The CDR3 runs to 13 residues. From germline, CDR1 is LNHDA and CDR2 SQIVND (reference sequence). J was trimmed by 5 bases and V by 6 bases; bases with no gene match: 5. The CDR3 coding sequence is TGTGCCAGTAGGGACAGGGCAGCCGAGACCCAGTACTTC. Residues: CASRDRAAETQYF.

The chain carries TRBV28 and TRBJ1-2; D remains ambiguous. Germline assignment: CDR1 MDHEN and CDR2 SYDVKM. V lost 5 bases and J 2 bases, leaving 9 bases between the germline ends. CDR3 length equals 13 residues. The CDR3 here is CASSETNNYGYTF. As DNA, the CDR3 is TGTGCCAGCAGTGAAACTAACAACTATGGCTACACCTTC.

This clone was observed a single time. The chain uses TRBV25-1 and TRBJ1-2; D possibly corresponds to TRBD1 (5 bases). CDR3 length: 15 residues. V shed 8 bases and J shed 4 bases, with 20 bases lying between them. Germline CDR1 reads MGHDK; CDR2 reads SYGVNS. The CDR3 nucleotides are TGTGCCAGCCGGGGTGAGGGGTTTGCCGGCTATGGCTACACCTTC. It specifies CASRGEGFAGYGYTF.

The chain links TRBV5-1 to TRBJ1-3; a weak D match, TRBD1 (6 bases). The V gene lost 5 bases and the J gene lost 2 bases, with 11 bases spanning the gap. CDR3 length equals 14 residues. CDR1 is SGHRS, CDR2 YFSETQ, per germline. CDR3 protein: CASSQDSPGNTIYF. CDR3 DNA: TGCGCCAGCAGTCAGGACAGTCCTGGAAACACCATATATTTT.

The CDR3 DNA reads as TGTGCCAGCAGCCCGTTCCGTACAGGGGGCGATCGCTACACCTTC. Protein product: CASSPFRTGGDRYTF. The rearrangement uses TRBV3-1 (or the pseudogene TRBV3-2) and TRBJ1-2, with 9 bases that match TRBD1. The CDR3 spans 15 residues. V shed 4 bases and J 9 bases; nucleotides not matched to a gene: 12. Germline V gene data show CDR1 as LGHDT and CDR2 as YNNKEL (reference sequence).

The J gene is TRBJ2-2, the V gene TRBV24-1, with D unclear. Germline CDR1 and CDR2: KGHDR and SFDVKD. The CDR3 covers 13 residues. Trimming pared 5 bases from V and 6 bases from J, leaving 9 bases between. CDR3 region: CATSGQTPGELFF. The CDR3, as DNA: TGTGCCACCAGTGGCCAAACCCCCGGGGAGCTGTTTTTT.

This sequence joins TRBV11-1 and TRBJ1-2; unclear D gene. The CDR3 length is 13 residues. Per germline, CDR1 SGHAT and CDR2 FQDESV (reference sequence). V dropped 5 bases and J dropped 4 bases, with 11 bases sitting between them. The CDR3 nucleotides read TGTGCCAGCAGCCTACTGGGTGCCTATGGCTACACCTTC. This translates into CASSLLGAYGYTF. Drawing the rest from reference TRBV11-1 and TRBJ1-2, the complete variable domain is EAEVAQSPRYKITEKSQAVAFWCDPISGHATLYWYRQILGQGPELLVQFQDESVVDDSQLPKDRFSAERLKGVDSTLKIQPAELGDSAMYLCASSLLGAYGYTFGSGTRLTVV.